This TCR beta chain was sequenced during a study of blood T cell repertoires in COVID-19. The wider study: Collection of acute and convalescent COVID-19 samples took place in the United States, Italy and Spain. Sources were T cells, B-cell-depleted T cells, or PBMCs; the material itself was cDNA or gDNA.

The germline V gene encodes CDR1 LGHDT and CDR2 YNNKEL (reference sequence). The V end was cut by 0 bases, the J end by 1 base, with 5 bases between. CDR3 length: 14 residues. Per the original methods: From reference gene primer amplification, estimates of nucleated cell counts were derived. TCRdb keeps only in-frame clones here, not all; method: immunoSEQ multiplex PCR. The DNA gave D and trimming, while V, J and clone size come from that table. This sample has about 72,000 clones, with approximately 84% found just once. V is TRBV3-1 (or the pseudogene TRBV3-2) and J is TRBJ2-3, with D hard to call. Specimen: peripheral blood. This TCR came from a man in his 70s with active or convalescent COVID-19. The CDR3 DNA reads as TGTGCCAGCAGCCAAGATCGGGGCACAGATACGCAGTATTTT. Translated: CASSQDRGTDTQYF.